The entry below gives a single T cell receptor (beta chain) sequence along with its context. Time point meaning: newly diagnosed, previously untreated cHL patient sample. Germline values: CDR1 MGHDK, CDR2 SYGVNS. The V and J ends lost 4 bases and 4 bases, in that order; junction bases with no gene match: 6. This CDR3 region has 14 residues. TCRdb's table, derived via immunoSEQ multiplex PCR, lists solely in-frame clones and lacks some. The sample contains 20,000 to 25,000 clones, about 94% of which appear only once. The sample belongs to a study of PD-1 blockade in classical Hodgkin lymphoma. The J gene is TRBJ1-2, the V gene TRBV25-1; 7 bases fit TRBD1. The sample comprised peripheral blood mononuclear cells (PBMCs). The receptor comes from a human donor with classical Hodgkin lymphoma. CDR3: CASSGGTVPYGYTF. The CDR3 DNA is TGTGCCAGCAGTGGGGGGACAGTCCCCTATGGCTACACCTTC.